Below, 15 T cell receptor beta chains from the same sample are listed, as sequenced in a study of blood T cell repertoires in COVID-19 (dated by TCRdb to about 2020). Receptors were amplified or captured by the immunoSEQ multiplex PCR assay. Drawn from immuneACCESS, this table holds only the in-frame rearrangements with V and J called that TCRdb kept. Clones are partly lost; checked studies trace under half to an unresolved V gene and leave the rest unexplained. The sample table holds a few hundred thousand clones, of which 80% to 90% were seen once. The top ten hold 1% of the sample. The sequenced material came from peripheral blood. The receptors originated from a man aged 50-59 years with active or convalescent COVID-19.

Of note for this clone: Compared with germline, one end of the junction differs, possibly owing to a read error. The rearrangement joins TRBV30 to TRBJ1-1, with D possibly matching TRBD1 (6 bases). Germline CDR1 reads GTSNPN; CDR2 reads SVGIG (reference sequence). This CDR3 is built from 13 residues. The chain's CDR3 is CAWSVSGARRSVF. The CDR3 DNA sequence: TGTGCCTGGAGTGTATCAGGGGCCCGAAGGTCGGTCTTT.

The gene calls are TRBV7-8 and TRBJ2-2, with 7 bases lining up with TRBD1. There are 16 residues in the CDR3. Losses at the gene ends were 5 bases for V and 7 bases for J; bases not matched to a gene: 13. The germline V gene has CDR1 SGHVS and CDR2 FQNEAQ. CDR3 sequence reads: CASSPYTGEGGGELFF. CDR3 nucleotides: TGTGCCAGCAGCCCCTACACAGGGGAAGGGGGCGGGGAGCTGTTTTTT. Together with reference TRBV7-8 and TRBJ2-2, the CDR3 gives the full variable domain: GAGVSQSPRYKVAKRGQDVALRCDPISGHVSLFWYQQALGQGPEFLTYFQNEAQLDKSGLPSDRFFAERPEGSVSTLKIQRTQQEDSAVYLCASSPYTGEGGGELFFGEGSRLTVL.

The chain uses TRBV3-1 (or the pseudogene TRBV3-2) and TRBJ2-5; TRBD2 aligns across 8 bases. Germline loops: CDR1 LGHDT, CDR2 YNNKEL (reference sequence). CDR3 length equals 14 residues. Trimming at V came to 4 bases and at J to 4 bases, leaving 5 bases not matched to a gene. CDR3 nucleotide sequence: TGTGCCAGCAGCCCCACCGGGGGGGTAGAGACCCAGTACTTC. Amino acid sequence: CASSPTGGVETQYF.

This clone appeared once. J is TRBJ1-6 and V is TRBV9; TRBD1 agrees at 7 bases. The V gene end was trimmed by 2 bases and the J gene end by 8 bases; junction bases not matched to a gene: 1. CDR1 and CDR2 from the germline V gene are SGDLS and YYNGEE. The CDR3 totals 13 residues. CDR3 in DNA: TGTGCCAGCAGCGTTACAGGGGATTCACCCCTCCACTTT. Translated: CASSVTGDSPLHF. Full variable domain (remainder filled in from reference TRBV9 and TRBJ1-6): DSGVTQTPKHLITATGQRVTLRCSPRSGDLSVYWYQQSLDQGLQFLIQYYNGEERAKGNILERFSAQQFPDLHSELNLSSLELGDSALYFCASSVTGDSPLHFGNGTRLTVT.

V and J are TRBV7-9 and TRBJ2-4; a weak D match, TRBD1 (5 bases). The CDR3 sequence is 12 residues long. V dropped 3 bases and J dropped 11 bases, with 11 bases sitting between them. CDR1 is SEHNR and CDR2 is FQNEAQ in the germline V gene (reference sequence). This CDR3 reads CASSFEDRFQYF. The CDR3 nucleotides read TGTGCCAGCAGCTTCGAAGACAGATTTCAGTACTTC.

The genes are TRBV6-5 and TRBJ2-7, with 7 positions matching TRBD1. Germline V lookup: CDR1 MNHEY, CDR2 SVGAGI. The length of the CDR3 is 15 residues. Trimming at V came to 6 bases and at J to 6 bases, leaving 14 bases not matched to a gene. Here the CDR3 DNA reads TGTGCCAGCAGCCCCCCCGGGACAGATCCCTCCGAGCAGTACTTC. Protein sequence: CASSPPGTDPSEQYF.

The gene calls are TRBV4-3 and TRBJ1-6; possible D gene TRBD1, 6 bases. This CDR3 has 16 residues. The germline V gene encodes CDR1 LGHNA and CDR2 YSLEER. Trimming took off 1 base at V and 4 bases at J, with 11 bases between the two ends. In DNA, the CDR3 is TGCGCCAGCAGCCAAGTAAACAGGGCTTATAATTCACCCCTCCACTTT. Protein product: CASSQVNRAYNSPLHF.

V gene TRBV5-8 combines with J gene TRBJ1-1; possible D gene TRBD1, 5 bases. Germline values: CDR1 SGHTS, CDR2 YDEGEE. The V and J ends lost 0 bases and 0 bases respectively, with 12 bases between them. The CDR3 has 16 residues. Here the CDR3 reads CASSLGRGEMNTEAFF. CDR3 coding DNA: TGTGCCAGCAGCTTGGGTCGGGGGGAGATGAACACTGAAGCTTTCTTT. Variable domain in full (rest from reference TRBV5-8 and TRBJ1-1): EAGVTQSPTHLIKTRGQQATLRCSPISGHTSVYWYQQALGLGLQFLLWYDEGEERNRGNFPPRFSGRQFPNYSSELNVNALELEDSALYLCASSLGRGEMNTEAFFGQGTRLTVV.

The rearrangement links TRBV11-2 to TRBJ1-1, with unresolved D. Germline values: CDR1 SGHAT, CDR2 FQNNGV. The CDR3 sequence is 13 residues long. The V gene lost 5 bases and the J gene lost 1 base, with 8 bases spanning the gap. The CDR3 protein is CASSRLGNTEAFF. CDR3 in DNA: TGTGCCAGCAGCCGTCTAGGGAACACTGAAGCTTTCTTT.

This clone was counted a single time. The V and J genes are TRBV15 and TRBJ2-7; maybe TRBD1 (6 bases). From germline, CDR1 is LNHNV and CDR2 YYDKDF (reference sequence). Trimming left V 0 bases short and J 3 bases short, with 9 bases between. CDR3 length: 14 residues. In DNA form, the CDR3 reads TGTGCCACCAGCAGAGAGGAACAGGGCTACGAGCAGTACTTC. This encodes CATSREEQGYEQYF. Full variable domain (rest looked up from reference TRBV15 and TRBJ2-7): DAMVIQNPRYQVTQFGKPVTLSCSQTLNHNVMYWYQQKSSQAPKLLFHYYDKDFNNEADTPDNFQSRRPNTSFCFLDIRSPGLGDTAMYLCATSREEQGYEQYFGPGTRLTVT.

The CDR3: CASTLRGGVNTGELFF. The CDR3 DNA reads TGTGCCAGCACCCTTAGGGGGGGAGTGAACACCGGGGAGCTGTTTTTT. The chain carries TRBV7-2 and TRBJ2-2, with D possibly matching TRBD2 (7 bases). This CDR3 has 16 residues. The germline V gene encodes CDR1 SGHTA and CDR2 FQGNSA. Trimming shortened V by 7 bases and J by 1 base, and 16 bases separated the two germline ends.

The gene calls are TRBV5-1 and TRBJ2-1; 7 nucleotides match TRBD1. After removal of 3 bases from V and 4 bases from J, the junction contained 10 bases not matched to a gene. This CDR3 is built from 16 residues. Germline CDR1 reads SGHRS; CDR2 reads YFSETQ. CDR3 loop: CASSSRTGPSYNEQFF. The CDR3 nucleotides read TGCGCCAGCAGCTCCCGGACAGGTCCGAGTTACAATGAGCAGTTCTTC.

The chain is built from TRBV30 and TRBJ1-6; no definite D call. Germline loops: CDR1 GTSNPN, CDR2 SVGIG (reference sequence). The CDR3 totals 14 residues. The germline V and J ends were trimmed by 2 bases and 6 bases, with 11 bases remaining between them. The CDR3 sequence: CAWSPGGTNSPLHF. CDR3 nucleotides: TGTGCCTGGAGTCCGGGAGGAACTAATTCACCCCTCCACTTT.

This clone was counted once. This sequence joins TRBV9 and TRBJ1-3, with a possible D match to TRBD1 (5 bases). The CDR3 is 16 residues long. Trimming pared 1 base from V and 2 bases from J, leaving 13 bases between. The germline gives CDR1 SGDLS, CDR2 YYNGEE. CDR3 loop: CASSVTGGGAGNTIYF. The CDR3 bases are TGTGCCAGCAGCGTAACCGGGGGAGGGGCTGGAAACACCATATATTTT.

V and J are TRBV6-5 and TRBJ2-1, with 7 bases aligning to TRBD1. This CDR3 is 14 amino acids long. V shed 7 bases, J shed 4 bases, and the junction held 7 bases outside the gene matches. Germline V gene lookup returns CDR1 MNHEY and CDR2 SVGAGI. The CDR3 reads CASTTGQAYNEQFF. DNA for the CDR3: TGTGCCAGCACCACTGGACAGGCTTACAATGAGCAGTTCTTC.